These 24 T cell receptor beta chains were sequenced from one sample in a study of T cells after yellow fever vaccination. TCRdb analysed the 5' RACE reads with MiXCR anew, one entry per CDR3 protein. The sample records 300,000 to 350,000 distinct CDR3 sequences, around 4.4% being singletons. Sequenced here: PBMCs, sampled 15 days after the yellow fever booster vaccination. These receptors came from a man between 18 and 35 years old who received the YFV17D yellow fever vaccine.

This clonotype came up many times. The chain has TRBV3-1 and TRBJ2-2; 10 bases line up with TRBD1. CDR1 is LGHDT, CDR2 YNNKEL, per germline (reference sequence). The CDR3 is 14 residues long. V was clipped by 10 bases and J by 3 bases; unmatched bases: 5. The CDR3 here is CATRGTGDTGELFF. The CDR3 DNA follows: TGTGCCACCCGGGGGACAGGGGACACCGGGGAGCTGTTTTTT.

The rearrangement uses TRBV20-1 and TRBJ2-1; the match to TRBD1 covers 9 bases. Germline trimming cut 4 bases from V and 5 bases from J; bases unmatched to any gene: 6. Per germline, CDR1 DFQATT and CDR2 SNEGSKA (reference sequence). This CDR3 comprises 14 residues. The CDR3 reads CSATPGTGHNEQFF. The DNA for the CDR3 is TGCAGTGCTACTCCCGGGACAGGGCACAATGAGCAGTTCTTC.

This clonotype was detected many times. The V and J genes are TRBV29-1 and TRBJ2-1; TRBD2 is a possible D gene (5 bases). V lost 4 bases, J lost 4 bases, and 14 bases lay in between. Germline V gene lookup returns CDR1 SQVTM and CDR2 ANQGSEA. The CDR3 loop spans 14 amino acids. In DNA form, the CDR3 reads TGCAGCGTTGGGGCTAGGTGGGAGTACAATGAGCAGTTCTTC. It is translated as CSVGARWEYNEQFF.

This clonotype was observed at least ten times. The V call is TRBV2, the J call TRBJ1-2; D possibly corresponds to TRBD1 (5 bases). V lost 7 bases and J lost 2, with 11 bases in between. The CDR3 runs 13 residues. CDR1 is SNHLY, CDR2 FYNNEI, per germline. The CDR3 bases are TGTGCCAGCAAGACAGCCGTGAACTATGGCTACACCTTC. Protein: CASKTAVNYGYTF. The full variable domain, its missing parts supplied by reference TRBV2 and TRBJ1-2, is EPEVTQTPSHQVTQMGQEVILRCVPISNHLYFYWYRQILGQKVEFLVSFYNNEISEKSEIFDDQFSVERPDGSNFTLKIRSTKLEDSAMYFCASKTAVNYGYTFGSGTRLTVV.

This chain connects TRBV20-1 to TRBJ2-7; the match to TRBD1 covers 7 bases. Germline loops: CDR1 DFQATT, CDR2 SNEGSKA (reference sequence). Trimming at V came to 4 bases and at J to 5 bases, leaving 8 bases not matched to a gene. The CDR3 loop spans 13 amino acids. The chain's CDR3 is CSATTGARNEQYV. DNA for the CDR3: TGCAGTGCTACCACAGGGGCGCGTAACGAGCAGTACGTC.

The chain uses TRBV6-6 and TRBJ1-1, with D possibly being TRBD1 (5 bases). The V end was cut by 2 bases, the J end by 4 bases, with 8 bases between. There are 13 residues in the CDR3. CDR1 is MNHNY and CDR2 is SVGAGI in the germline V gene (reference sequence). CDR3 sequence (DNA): TGTGCCAGCAGTTACGGGACCCCCACTGAAGCTTTCTTT. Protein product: CASSYGTPTEAFF.

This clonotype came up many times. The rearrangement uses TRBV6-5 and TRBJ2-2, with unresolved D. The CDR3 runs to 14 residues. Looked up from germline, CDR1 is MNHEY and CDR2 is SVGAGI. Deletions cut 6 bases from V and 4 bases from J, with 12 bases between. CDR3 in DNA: TGTGCCAGCAGCACCAGACCTTTCACCGGGGAGCTGTTTTTT. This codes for CASSTRPFTGELFF.

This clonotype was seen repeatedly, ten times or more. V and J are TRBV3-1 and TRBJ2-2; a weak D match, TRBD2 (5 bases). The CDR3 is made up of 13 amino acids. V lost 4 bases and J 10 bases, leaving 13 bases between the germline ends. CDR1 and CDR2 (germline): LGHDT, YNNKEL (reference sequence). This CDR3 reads CASSRTSQEELFF. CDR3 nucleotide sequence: TGTGCCAGCAGCCGGACTTCACAAGAGGAGCTGTTTTTT.

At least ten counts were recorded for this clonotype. The CDR3 spells CASSPYRSSGNTIYF. The CDR3, as DNA: TGTGCCAGCTCGCCTTACAGGTCCTCTGGAAACACCATATATTTT. V usage is TRBV18 and J usage is TRBJ1-3; D possibly corresponds to TRBD1 (5 bases). CDR1 and CDR2 (germline): KGHSH, LQKENI. Between the trimmed V and J ends, which lost 6 bases and 0 bases, there was a span of 12 bases. This CDR3 spans 15 amino acids. Full variable domain (rest looked up from reference TRBV18 and TRBJ1-3): NAGVMQNPRHLVRRRGQEARLRCSPMKGHSHVYWYRQLPEEGLKFMVYLQKENIIDESGMPKERFSAEFPKEGPSILRIQQVVRGDSAAYFCASSPYRSSGNTIYFGEGSWLTVV.

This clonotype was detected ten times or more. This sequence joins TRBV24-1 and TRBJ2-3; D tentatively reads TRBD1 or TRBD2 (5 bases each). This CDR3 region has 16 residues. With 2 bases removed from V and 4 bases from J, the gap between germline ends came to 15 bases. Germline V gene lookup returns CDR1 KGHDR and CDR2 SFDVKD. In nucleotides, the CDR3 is TGTGCCACCAGTGATTGGCCAGGGACCGGCGCAGATACGCAGTATTTT. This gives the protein CATSDWPGTGADTQYF.

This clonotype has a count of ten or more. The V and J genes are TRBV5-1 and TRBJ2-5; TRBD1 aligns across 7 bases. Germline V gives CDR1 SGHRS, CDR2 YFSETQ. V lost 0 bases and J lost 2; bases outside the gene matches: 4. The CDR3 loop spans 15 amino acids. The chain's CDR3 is CASSLAAGGQETQYF. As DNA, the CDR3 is TGCGCCAGCAGCTTGGCGGCAGGGGGACAAGAGACCCAGTACTTC.

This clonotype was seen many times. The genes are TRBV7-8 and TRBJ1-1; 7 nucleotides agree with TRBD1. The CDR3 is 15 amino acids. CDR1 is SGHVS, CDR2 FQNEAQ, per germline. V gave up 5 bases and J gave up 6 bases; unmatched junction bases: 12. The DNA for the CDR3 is TGTGCCAGCAGCCCTAGGGGGCTCCATCGGGCTGAAGCTTTCTTT. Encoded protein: CASSPRGLHRAEAFF.

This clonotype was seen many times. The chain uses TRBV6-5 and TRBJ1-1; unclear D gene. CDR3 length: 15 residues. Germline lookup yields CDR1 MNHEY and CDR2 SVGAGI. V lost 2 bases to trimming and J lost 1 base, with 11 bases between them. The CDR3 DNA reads TGTGCCAGCAGTTACCCGTCCGGACCGAACACTGAAGCTTTCTTT. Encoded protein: CASSYPSGPNTEAFF.

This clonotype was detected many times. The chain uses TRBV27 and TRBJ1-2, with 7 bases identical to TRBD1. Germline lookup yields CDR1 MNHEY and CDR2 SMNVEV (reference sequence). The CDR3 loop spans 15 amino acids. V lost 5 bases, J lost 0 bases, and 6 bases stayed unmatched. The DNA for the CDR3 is TGTGCCAGCAGTCACCGACAGGGTGCTAACTATGGCTACACCTTC. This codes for CASSHRQGANYGYTF.

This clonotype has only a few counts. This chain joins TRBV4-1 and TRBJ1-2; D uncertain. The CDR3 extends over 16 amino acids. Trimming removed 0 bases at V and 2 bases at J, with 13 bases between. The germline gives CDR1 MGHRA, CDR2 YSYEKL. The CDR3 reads CASSQDAMGGNYGYTF. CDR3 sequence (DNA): TGCGCCAGCAGCCAAGATGCTATGGGCGGGAACTATGGCTACACCTTC.

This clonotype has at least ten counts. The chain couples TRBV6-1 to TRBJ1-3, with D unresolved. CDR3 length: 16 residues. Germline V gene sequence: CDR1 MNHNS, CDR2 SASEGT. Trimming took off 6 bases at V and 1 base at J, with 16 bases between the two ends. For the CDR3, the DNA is TGTGCCAGCAGCGAGATCGTAAGACTATCTGGAAACACCATATATTTT. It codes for CASSEIVRLSGNTIYF.

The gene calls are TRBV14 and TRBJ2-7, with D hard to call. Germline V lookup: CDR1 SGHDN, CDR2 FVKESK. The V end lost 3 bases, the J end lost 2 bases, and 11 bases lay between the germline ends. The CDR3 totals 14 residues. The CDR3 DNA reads TGTGCCAGCAGCCATCTGCAGTTAACCTACGAGCAGTACTTC. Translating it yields CASSHLQLTYEQYF. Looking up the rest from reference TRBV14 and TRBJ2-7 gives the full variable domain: EAGVTQFPSHSVIEKGQTVTLRCDPISGHDNLYWYRRVMGKEIKFLLHFVKESKQDESGMPNNRFLAERTGGTYSTLKVQPAELEDSGVYFCASSHLQLTYEQYFGPGTRLTVT.

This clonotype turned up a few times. The CDR3 DNA sequence: TGCAGTGCTCCTACAGGGATTGATGGCTACACCTTC. Translation: CSAPTGIDGYTF. The chain uses TRBV20-1 and TRBJ1-2; D perhaps matches TRBD1 (6 bases). Germline-derived CDR1 and CDR2 are DFQATT and SNEGSKA (reference sequence). Trimming removed 5 bases at V and 6 bases at J, with 13 bases between. This CDR3 comprises 12 residues.

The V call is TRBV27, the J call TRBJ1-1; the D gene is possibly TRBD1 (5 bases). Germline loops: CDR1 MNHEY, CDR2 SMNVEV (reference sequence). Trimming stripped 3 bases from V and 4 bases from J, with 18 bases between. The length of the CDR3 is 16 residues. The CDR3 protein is CASSFPGPQGFTEAFF. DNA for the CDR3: TGTGCCAGCAGTTTTCCGGGACCTCAGGGATTCACTGAAGCTTTCTTT.

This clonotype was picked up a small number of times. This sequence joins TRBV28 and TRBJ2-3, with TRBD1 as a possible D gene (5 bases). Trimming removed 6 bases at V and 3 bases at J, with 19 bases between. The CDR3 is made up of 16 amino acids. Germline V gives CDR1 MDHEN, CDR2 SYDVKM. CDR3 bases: TGTGCCAGCAGCTGGGGCGCTGCCAGTGGGACAGATACGCAGTATTTT. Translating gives CASSWGAASGTDTQYF.

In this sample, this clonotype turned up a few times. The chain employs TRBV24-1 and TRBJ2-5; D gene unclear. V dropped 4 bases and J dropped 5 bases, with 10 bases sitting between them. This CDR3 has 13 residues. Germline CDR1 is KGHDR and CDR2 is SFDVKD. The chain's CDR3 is CATSEGSLETQYF. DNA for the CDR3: TGTGCCACCAGTGAAGGCAGCTTGGAGACCCAGTACTTC.

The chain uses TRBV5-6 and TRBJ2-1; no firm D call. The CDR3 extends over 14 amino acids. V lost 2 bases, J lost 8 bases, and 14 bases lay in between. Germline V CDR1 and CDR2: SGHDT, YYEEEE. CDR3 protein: CASSFGSPGYEQFF. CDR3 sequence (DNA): TGTGCCAGCAGCTTCGGATCCCCCGGCTATGAGCAGTTCTTC.

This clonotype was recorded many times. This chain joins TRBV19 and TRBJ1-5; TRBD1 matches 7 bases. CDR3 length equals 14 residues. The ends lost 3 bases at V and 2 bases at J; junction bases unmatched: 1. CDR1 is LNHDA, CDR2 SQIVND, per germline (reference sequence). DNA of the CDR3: TGTGCCAGTAGTATCGGACAGGGCAATCAGCCCCAGCATTTT. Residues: CASSIGQGNQPQHF.

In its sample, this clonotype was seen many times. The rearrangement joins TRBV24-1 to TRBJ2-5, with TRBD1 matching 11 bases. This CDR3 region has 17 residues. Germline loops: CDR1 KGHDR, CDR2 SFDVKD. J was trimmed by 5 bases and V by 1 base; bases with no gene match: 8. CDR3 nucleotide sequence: TGTGCCACCAGTGATTTCGGGGACAGGGGGAATGAGGAGACCCAGTACTTC. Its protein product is CATSDFGDRGNEETQYF.